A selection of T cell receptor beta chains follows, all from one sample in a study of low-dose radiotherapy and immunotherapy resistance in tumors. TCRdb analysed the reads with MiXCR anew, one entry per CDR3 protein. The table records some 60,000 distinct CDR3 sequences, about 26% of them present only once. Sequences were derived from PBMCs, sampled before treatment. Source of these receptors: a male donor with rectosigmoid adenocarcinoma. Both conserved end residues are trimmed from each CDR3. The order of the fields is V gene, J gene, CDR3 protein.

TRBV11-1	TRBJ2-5	ASSHELIRY
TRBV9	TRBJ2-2	ASSVVGGTGELF
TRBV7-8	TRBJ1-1	ASSPRTGRDTEAF
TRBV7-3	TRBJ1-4	ASSLTLSSTGDNEKLF
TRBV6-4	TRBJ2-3	ASSERGGPEADTQY
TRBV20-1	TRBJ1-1	SAQLPTGANTEAF
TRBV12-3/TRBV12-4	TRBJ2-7	ASSWTGGSYYEQY
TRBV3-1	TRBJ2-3	ASSLQGRDTQY
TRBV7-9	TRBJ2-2	ASRRAGQGITGELF
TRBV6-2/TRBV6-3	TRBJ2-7	ASSYPVAGIENSYEQY
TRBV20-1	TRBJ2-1	SAREDGWLRGGDEQF
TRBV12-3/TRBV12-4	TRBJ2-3	ASSLAGGRDTQY
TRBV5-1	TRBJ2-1	ASSPSTGGNEQF
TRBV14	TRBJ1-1	ASSVAGGRGTEAF
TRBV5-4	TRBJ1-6	ASSDRGVNSPLH
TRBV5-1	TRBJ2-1	ASSLARGQSSYNEQF
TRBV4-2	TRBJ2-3	ASSQVGTLAGGLNGDTQY
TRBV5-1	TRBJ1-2	ASTNQTSMYLCASSLGLGLGYT
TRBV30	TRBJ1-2	AWSVAQGPSGYT
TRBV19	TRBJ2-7	ASGRGGNYEQY
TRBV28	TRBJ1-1	ASSPSEGRNTEAF
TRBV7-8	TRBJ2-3	ASSGDLGTDVDTQY
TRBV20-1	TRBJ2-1	SARGRGLAGLNNEQF
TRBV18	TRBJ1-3	ASSPKTDSGNTIY
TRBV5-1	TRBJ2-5	ASSSIGQQETQY
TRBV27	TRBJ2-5	ASSLLRQGGGETQY
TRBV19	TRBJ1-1	ASSSGQGKTEAF
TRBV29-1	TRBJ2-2	SVVPRNTGELF
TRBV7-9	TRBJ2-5	ASSYEQGWGETQY
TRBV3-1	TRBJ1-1	ASSQAGRGTEAF
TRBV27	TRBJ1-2	ASSSVDSSGYT
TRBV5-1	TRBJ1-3	ASSLAAGSGNTIY
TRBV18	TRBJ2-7	ASSDRDLRPDEQY
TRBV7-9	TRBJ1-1	ASSPRQGGDPEAF
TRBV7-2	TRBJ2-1	ASSFSTGGMF
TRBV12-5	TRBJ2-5	ASGSLTGAQETQY
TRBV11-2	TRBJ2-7	ASSAWVGVDYEQY
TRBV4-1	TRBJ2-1	ASSLLSGRGDEQF
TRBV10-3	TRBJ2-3	AIRGSHRDTQY
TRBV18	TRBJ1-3	ASSPDSRLSGNTIY
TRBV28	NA	ASSRLAAYNEQF
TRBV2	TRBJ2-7	ASVGILRGRSYEQY
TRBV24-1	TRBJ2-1	ATSVLSGQGATEQF
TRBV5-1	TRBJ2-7	ASPGQGKDEQY
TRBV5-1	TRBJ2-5	ASSLVGQETQY
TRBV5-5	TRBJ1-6	ASSLRVPGPYNSPLH
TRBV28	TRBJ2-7	ASSLGTSGYEQY
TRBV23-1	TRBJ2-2	ASSQRQGMNTGELF
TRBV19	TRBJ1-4	ASKEQTNEKLF
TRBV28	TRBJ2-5	ASSLGYGQETQY
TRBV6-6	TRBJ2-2	ASSYRRDGELF
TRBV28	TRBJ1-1	AGKGNTEAF
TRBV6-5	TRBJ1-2	ASRPRRALGYT
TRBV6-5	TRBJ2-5	ASGQETQY
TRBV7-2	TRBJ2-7	ASSQRGGRFYEQY
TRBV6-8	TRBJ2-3	ATKWGGGELDTQY
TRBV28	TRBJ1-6	ASSRDSSYNSPLH